This T cell receptor beta chain was profiled in a study of cytomegalovirus exposure and HLA in healthy donors. PCR used 60 Vbeta primers and 13 Jbeta primers. Clones were sequenced by immunoSEQ multiplex PCR, and TCRdb holds only the in-frame ones, with some missing. The sample yields 100,000 to 150,000 clones, around 77% seen once. Worth noting for this clone: The antigen remains undetermined.

With 3 bases removed from V and 1 base from J, the gap between germline ends came to 3 bases. Germline V gene sequence: CDR1 KGHSH, CDR2 LQKENI. The CDR3 runs 12 residues. General study results and limits: Donors were assumed by presence/absence analyses to have roughly uniform sequencing depth.

The TCR was taken from a woman between 40 and 50 years old in good health and CMV-seropositive. This sequence joins TRBV18 and TRBJ2-5, with D hard to call. The sample comprised PBMCs. CDR3 nucleotides: TGTGCCAGCTCACCTCTCCAAGAGACCCAGTACTTC. This encodes CASSPLQETQYF.